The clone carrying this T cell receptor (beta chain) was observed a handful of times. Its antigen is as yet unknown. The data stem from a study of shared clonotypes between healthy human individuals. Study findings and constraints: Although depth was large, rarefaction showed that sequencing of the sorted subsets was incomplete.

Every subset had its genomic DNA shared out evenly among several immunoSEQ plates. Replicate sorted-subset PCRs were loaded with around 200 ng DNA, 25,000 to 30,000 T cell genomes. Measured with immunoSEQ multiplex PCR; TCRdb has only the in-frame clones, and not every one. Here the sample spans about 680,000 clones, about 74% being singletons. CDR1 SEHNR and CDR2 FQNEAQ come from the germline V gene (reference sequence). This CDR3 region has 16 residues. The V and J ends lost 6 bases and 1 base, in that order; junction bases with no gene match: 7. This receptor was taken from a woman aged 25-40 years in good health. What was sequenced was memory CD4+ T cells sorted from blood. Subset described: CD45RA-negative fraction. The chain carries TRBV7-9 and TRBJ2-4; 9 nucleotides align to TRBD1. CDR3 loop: CASREHGTGAKNIQYF. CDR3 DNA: TGTGCCAGCAGGGAGCATGGGACAGGGGCCAAAAACATTCAGTACTTC.